This T cell receptor beta chain was captured by sequencing in a study of identical twins. Whole-study findings and limits: Where out-of-frame alpha sequences were twin-shared, they showed excess low generation probability.

TCRdb processed the 5' RACE reads anew with MiXCR; each CDR3 protein has one entry. The sample includes hundreds of thousands of distinct CDR3 sequences, about 18% seen only once; the top ten take about 12%. A note on this clonotype: Antigen: not known.

Germline V gene data show CDR1 as SQVTM and CDR2 as ANQGSEA. V lost 5 bases to trimming and J lost 0 bases, with 11 bases between them. CDR3 size: 14 residues. These data are also associated with another study on T cells expressing NK-cell markers. From that study: Sorting of alpha-beta TCR T cells alone was achieved in several experiments with an anti-gamma-delta TCR antibody.

The chain couples TRBV29-1 to TRBJ2-1, with D perhaps matching TRBD1 (5 bases). Sequences were obtained from PBMCs. This TCR derives from a young woman in good health. The CDR3 region has the DNA TGCAGCGTTCTGGGCACAGGCTCCTACAATGAGCAGTTCTTC. This sequence encodes CSVLGTGSYNEQFF.